These 32 T cell receptor beta chains were sequenced from one sample in a study of T cells in Graves' hyperthyroidism and ophthalmopathy. TCR beta CDR3 regions were amplified from RNA. TCR CDR3 regions were first amplified by RT-PCR with HTBI primers. TCRdb fed the multiplex PCR reads into MiXCR, producing one record per CDR3 protein. The data show about 420,000 distinct CDR3 sequences, more than 15% seen once. The sequencing input was blood. These receptors came from a young woman with Graves' hyperthyroidism.

At least ten counts were recorded for this clonotype. V usage is TRBV4-1 and J usage is TRBJ2-7; no clear D. The CDR3 covers 13 residues. Germline-derived CDR1 and CDR2 are MGHRA and YSYEKL. The V end lost 4 bases, the J end lost 4 bases, and 11 bases lay between the germline ends. The CDR3 coding sequence is TGCGCCAGCAGCCTTTCTGTCCTTTACGAGCAGTACTTC. The encoded protein is CASSLSVLYEQYF.

This clonotype has a count of ten or more. V and J are TRBV6-6 and TRBJ2-7; D gene unclear. Per the germline V gene, CDR1 is MNHNY and CDR2 is SVGAGI (reference sequence). Between the trimmed V and J ends, which lost 2 bases and 2 bases, there was a span of 13 bases. This CDR3 is 15 amino acids long. CDR3 nucleotide sequence: TGTGCCAGCAGTTACCGAGCGTACCCTCCCTACGAGCAGTACTTC. This encodes CASSYRAYPPYEQYF.

The chain recombines TRBV29-1 with TRBJ1-1; D is unresolved. The length of the CDR3 is 12 residues. Per the germline V gene, CDR1 is SQVTM and CDR2 is ANQGSEA. V gave up 4 bases and J gave up 0 bases, with 6 bases separating them. This CDR3 is CSVVPLNTEAFF. CDR3 nucleotides: TGCAGCGTTGTTCCCCTGAACACTGAAGCTTTCTTT.

The chain joins TRBV12-3 or TRBV12-4 to TRBJ2-7; D ambiguous. The V end lost 3 bases, the J end lost 0 bases, and 9 bases lay between the germline ends. The CDR3 covers 14 residues. The CDR3 here is CASSFDQSSYEQYF. DNA of the CDR3: TGTGCCAGCAGTTTTGATCAGAGCTCCTACGAGCAGTACTTC.

This clonotype was seen repeatedly, ten times or more. The chain has TRBV20-1 and TRBJ2-7, with D unresolved. Germline-derived CDR1 and CDR2 are DFQATT and SNEGSKA (reference sequence). V was cut by 2 bases and J by 2 bases, with 16 bases left in between. The CDR3 has 15 residues. CDR3 loop: CSARPSWGGTYEQYF. CDR3 bases: TGCAGTGCTAGACCCAGTTGGGGTGGGACCTACGAGCAGTACTTC.

This clonotype was detected ten times or more. The chain combines TRBV20-1 with TRBJ1-2; D gene unclear. Germline loops: CDR1 DFQATT, CDR2 SNEGSKA (reference sequence). CDR3 size: 13 residues. Trimming stripped 4 bases from V and 2 bases from J, with 11 bases between. CDR3 DNA: TGCAGTGCTACCCCGGGAGGGAACTATGGCTACACCTTC. It specifies CSATPGGNYGYTF.

Worth noting for this clonotype: This may be a read error: a much more frequent sequence differs by one nucleotide. J is TRBJ2-3 and V is TRBV27; D gene uncertain. Between the trimmed V and J ends, which lost 4 bases and 0 bases, there was a span of 14 bases. This CDR3 spans 16 amino acids. The germline CDR1 and CDR2 sequences are MNHEY and SMNVEV (reference sequence). CDR3 nucleotide sequence: TGTGCCAGCAGTTACCTCAACTCAGTGAGCACAGATACGCAGTATTTT. This encodes CASSYLNSVSTDTQYF.

This clonotype was seen repeatedly, ten times or more. This rearrangement joins TRBV6-1 to TRBJ1-2, with 7 bases identical to TRBD1. V dropped 5 bases and J dropped 1; count of bases not matched to a gene: 7. This CDR3 comprises 15 residues. CDR1 and CDR2 (germline): MNHNS, SASEGT. CDR3 region: CASSTGDRDNYGYTF. For the CDR3, the DNA is TGTGCCAGCAGTACGGGGGACAGAGATAACTATGGCTACACCTTC.

This clonotype was detected ten times or more. J is TRBJ2-2 and V is TRBV28; D is uncertain. Germline CDR1 reads MDHEN; CDR2 reads SYDVKM. CDR3 length: 14 residues. The ends were cut back, 7 bases at V and 7 bases at J, with 16 bases in the middle. DNA of the CDR3: TGTGCCAGCACTCAGGTCCCCGAATTCGGGGAGCTGTTTTTT. Its translation: CASTQVPEFGELFF.

This clonotype was counted only a few times. The chain employs TRBV5-6 and TRBJ2-3, with D possibly being TRBD1 or TRBD2 (5 bases each). This CDR3 is 15 amino acids long. Germline V CDR1 and CDR2: SGHDT, YYEEEE. Trimming removed 4 bases from V and 2 bases from J, with 14 bases in between. The CDR3 coding sequence is TGTGCCAGCAGCGCCCGGGACCAAGACACAGATACGCAGTATTTT. As protein: CASSARDQDTDTQYF.

This sequence joins TRBV4-1 and TRBJ2-1, with 9 bases fitting TRBD2. V lost 0 bases to trimming and J lost 7 bases; unmatched junction nucleotides: 7. Looked up from germline, CDR1 is MGHRA and CDR2 is YSYEKL. The length of the CDR3 is 16 residues. The CDR3 bases are TGCGCCAGCAGCCAAGAGAGTAGCGGGAGATGTAATGAGCAGTTCTTC. It is translated as CASSQESSGRCNEQFF.

This clonotype was counted ten times or more. V gene TRBV2 combines with J gene TRBJ2-5; D not certain. This CDR3 is 16 amino acids long. V was trimmed by 8 bases and J by 0 bases, leaving 19 bases between them. CDR1 and CDR2 (germline): SNHLY, FYNNEI. The CDR3 spells CASQKGESPNQETQYF. The CDR3 nucleotides read TGTGCCAGCCAGAAGGGCGAGAGCCCCAACCAAGAGACCCAGTACTTC.

In this sample, this clonotype turned up many times. The gene calls are TRBV27 and TRBJ2-7, with D unclear. Per the germline V gene, CDR1 is MNHEY and CDR2 is SMNVEV (reference sequence). V was cut by 0 bases and J by 4 bases, with 7 bases left in between. The CDR3 covers 13 residues. This CDR3 is CASSLSGFYEQYF. The CDR3 nucleotides read TGTGCCAGCAGTTTATCGGGGTTTTACGAGCAGTACTTC.

This chain connects TRBV2 to TRBJ2-2, with D perhaps matching TRBD1 or TRBD2 (7 bases each). Trimming shortened V by 11 bases and J by 4 bases, and 14 bases separated the two germline ends. The germline V gene encodes CDR1 SNHLY and CDR2 FYNNEI. The CDR3 sequence is 13 residues long. DNA for the CDR3: TGTGCCGCGCGGGGGACAGTCACCGGGGAGCTGTTTTTT. Translated, it gives CAARGTVTGELFF.

The rearrangement links TRBV7-9 to TRBJ2-5; TRBD2 might be the D (5 bases). Deletions cut 1 base from V and 7 bases from J, with 16 bases between. Germline loops: CDR1 SEHNR, CDR2 FQNEAQ (reference sequence). This CDR3 contains 15 residues. In DNA, the CDR3 is TGTGCCAGCAGCTTAGATTCGGGTCAACGGGGGACCCAGTACTTC. Translated, it gives CASSLDSGQRGTQYF.

This clonotype was seen repeatedly, ten times or more. The chain is built from TRBV28 and TRBJ1-5; D is ambiguous. The germline gives CDR1 MDHEN, CDR2 SYDVKM. This CDR3 spans 15 amino acids. Trimming cost V 8 bases and J 0 bases, with 14 bases left between them. CDR3 loop: CASRRLGFSNQPQHF. The CDR3 DNA sequence: TGTGCCAGCCGCCGGCTAGGCTTTAGCAATCAGCCCCAGCATTTT.

This chain joins TRBV9 and TRBJ1-2; a weak D match, TRBD1 (6 bases). CDR3 size: 17 residues. Per the germline V gene, CDR1 is SGDLS and CDR2 is YYNGEE. The V gene lost 6 bases and the J gene lost 4 bases, with 25 bases spanning the gap. CDR3 sequence: CASTPPGVRAPLYGYTF. The CDR3 DNA follows: TGTGCCAGCACCCCCCCAGGGGTAAGGGCACCCCTCTATGGCTACACCTTC. Filled out from reference TRBV9 and TRBJ1-2, the complete variable domain reads DSGVTQTPKHLITATGQRVTLRCSPRSGDLSVYWYQQSLDQGLQFLIQYYNGEERAKGNILERFSAQQFPDLHSELNLSSLELGDSALYFCASTPPGVRAPLYGYTFGSGTRLTVV.

This clonotype was seen repeatedly, ten times or more. V and J are TRBV28 and TRBJ1-5; D gene ambiguous. The V end lost 2 bases, the J end lost 3 bases, and 17 bases lay between the germline ends. The CDR3 runs 17 residues. Germline-derived CDR1 and CDR2 are MDHEN and SYDVKM. The CDR3 loop reads CASSLRETWEINQPQHF. The CDR3 DNA is TGTGCCAGCAGTTTAAGGGAGACTTGGGAAATCAATCAGCCCCAGCATTTT.

This clonotype was picked up many times. The CDR3, as DNA: TGTGCCAGCAGCCCCCATGCTAGCGGGGAATATTACACAGATACGCAGTATTTT. It translates to CASSPHASGEYYTDTQYF. The chain employs TRBV7-9 and TRBJ2-3; 9 positions match TRBD2. V lost 5 bases and J lost 2; bases outside the gene matches: 14. The germline V gene encodes CDR1 SEHNR and CDR2 FQNEAQ (reference sequence). The CDR3 has 18 residues.

This clonotype was recorded many times. The chain combines TRBV6-5 with TRBJ2-7; 8 bases agree with TRBD1. Unmatched junction bases numbered 5, after V lost 0 bases and J lost 4 bases. Germline V gene data show CDR1 as MNHEY and CDR2 as SVGAGI. This CDR3 region has 15 residues. Written as DNA, the CDR3 is TGTGCCAGCAGTTACTCGAGGACAGGGACTTACGAGCAGTACTTC. Amino acid sequence: CASSYSRTGTYEQYF.

This clonotype was counted a few times. The gene calls are TRBV20-1 and TRBJ2-1; D unclear. Germline CDR1 DFQATT, CDR2 SNEGSKA (reference sequence). The CDR3 runs 10 residues. V was cut by 3 bases and J by 9 bases, with 6 bases left in between. Written as DNA, the CDR3 is TGCAGTGCTAGCCGTCTTGAGCAGTTCTTC. Translation: CSASRLEQFF.

This clonotype was picked up many times. The chain carries TRBV28 and TRBJ2-4; D is undetermined. In germline, CDR1 is MDHEN, CDR2 SYDVKM. V dropped 3 bases and J dropped 0 bases, with 12 bases sitting between them. The CDR3 is 16 residues long. The CDR3 protein is CASSFPAGQAKNIQYF. The CDR3, as DNA: TGTGCCAGCAGTTTTCCCGCAGGCCAAGCCAAAAACATTCAGTACTTC. The entire variable domain, with the rest obtained from reference TRBV28 and TRBJ2-4, is as follows: DVKVTQSSRYLVKRTGEKVFLECVQDMDHENMFWYRQDPGLGLRLIYFSYDVKMKEKGDIPEGYSVSREKKERFSLILESASTNQTSMYLCASSFPAGQAKNIQYFGAGTRLSVL.

In this sample, this clonotype turned up many times. J is TRBJ1-1 and V is TRBV11-2; 8 nucleotides line up with TRBD1. Germline V CDR1 and CDR2: SGHAT, FQNNGV. This CDR3 spans 15 amino acids. The trim removed 2 bases at V and 4 bases at J, leaving 6 bases unmatched. CDR3 sequence reads: CASSLSQGAITEAFF. CDR3 DNA: TGTGCCAGCAGCTTATCGCAGGGGGCGATCACTGAAGCTTTCTTT.

J is TRBJ2-7 and V is TRBV7-2; D uncertain. Between the trimmed V and J ends, which lost 1 base and 5 bases, there was a span of 12 bases. Germline V gene data show CDR1 as SGHTA and CDR2 as FQGNSA. The CDR3 covers 14 residues. As DNA, the CDR3 is TGTGCCAGCAGCTTAGTTCTGGGGATCAACGAGCAGTACGTC. Translating gives CASSLVLGINEQYV.

This clonotype was seen at least ten times. The genes are TRBV7-2 and TRBJ2-6; 9 nucleotides align to TRBD1. Trimming took 3 bases from V and 2 from J; bases not matched to a gene: 2. The CDR3 covers 16 residues. Germline V lookup: CDR1 SGHTA, CDR2 FQGNSA. The CDR3 reads CASSLRTGAGANVLTF. The CDR3 region has the DNA TGTGCCAGCAGCTTGAGGACAGGGGCTGGGGCCAACGTCCTGACTTTC.

CDR3 sequence (DNA): TGTGCCAGCAGCTCATTGTATGGGGGCCGAGAGGTGGCCACTGAAGCTTTCTTT. Protein product: CASSSLYGGREVATEAFF. V gene TRBV7-4 combines with J gene TRBJ1-1; TRBD1 might be the D (6 bases). The CDR3 totals 18 residues. The germline V gene has CDR1 SGHVT and CDR2 SQSDAQ. Trimming removed 4 bases at V and 4 bases at J, with 25 bases between.

In this sample, this clonotype turned up many times. This chain links TRBV7-2 with TRBJ2-2, with a possible D match to TRBD2 (6 bases). Trimming removed 5 bases from V and 7 bases from J, with 17 bases in between. The CDR3 covers 15 residues. Germline V gives CDR1 SGHTA, CDR2 FQGNSA. The chain's CDR3 is CASSRSGTLLGELFF. The CDR3 nucleotides are TGTGCCAGCAGCCGTTCCGGGACTCTACTCGGGGAGCTGTTTTTT.

This chain connects TRBV28 to TRBJ2-6; D remains ambiguous. The V end lost 5 bases, the J end lost 1 base, and 12 bases lay between the germline ends. Looked up from germline, CDR1 is MDHEN and CDR2 is SYDVKM. The CDR3 extends over 16 amino acids. CDR3 sequence (DNA): TGTGCCAGCAGTACGCTAATTGGTTCTGGGGCCAACGTCCTGACTTTC. It encodes CASSTLIGSGANVLTF. The whole variable domain, remainder taken from reference TRBV28 and TRBJ2-6, is DVKVTQSSRYLVKRTGEKVFLECVQDMDHENMFWYRQDPGLGLRLIYFSYDVKMKEKGDIPEGYSVSREKKERFSLILESASTNQTSMYLCASSTLIGSGANVLTFGAGSRLTVL.

This clonotype was detected many times. The genes are TRBV7-2 and TRBJ2-2; TRBD1 aligns across 7 bases. The V segment lost 3 bases and the J segment 7 bases; nucleotides outside the gene matches: 17. Germline lookup yields CDR1 SGHTA and CDR2 FQGNSA. CDR3 length: 18 amino acids. The CDR3 bases are TGTGCCAGCAGCTTCTTCTTCAGTTATCAGGGGGATTTCGGGGAGCTGTTTTTT. This sequence encodes CASSFFFSYQGDFGELFF.

The chain has TRBV20-1 and TRBJ1-2, with 9 bases that match TRBD1. Trimming at V came to 1 base and at J to 8 bases, leaving 8 bases not matched to a gene. This CDR3 has 14 residues. The germline CDR1 and CDR2 sequences are DFQATT and SNEGSKA (reference sequence). This CDR3 is CSARAGQGVRGYTF. CDR3 sequence (DNA): TGCAGTGCTAGAGCGGGACAGGGCGTGAGGGGCTACACCTTC.

This clonotype came up many times. The V and J genes are TRBV28 and TRBJ2-1; D is possibly TRBD1 (5 bases). Germline V gene lookup returns CDR1 MDHEN and CDR2 SYDVKM. V lost 5 bases to trimming and J lost 2 bases, with 22 bases between them. The CDR3 is made up of 18 amino acids. CDR3 amino acids: CASSPHEVGAQTYNEQFF. The CDR3 DNA reads TGTGCCAGCAGTCCCCATGAGGTAGGGGCCCAAACCTACAATGAGCAGTTCTTC.

This rearrangement joins TRBV27 to TRBJ2-6, with D uncertain. V shed 0 bases and J shed 2 bases, with 11 bases lying between them. Germline CDR1 MNHEY, CDR2 SMNVEV (reference sequence). CDR3 length: 17 residues. CDR3 in amino acids: CASSLSGRAAGANVLTF. The CDR3 DNA sequence: TGTGCCAGCAGTTTATCAGGCCGAGCTGCTGGGGCCAACGTCCTGACTTTC.